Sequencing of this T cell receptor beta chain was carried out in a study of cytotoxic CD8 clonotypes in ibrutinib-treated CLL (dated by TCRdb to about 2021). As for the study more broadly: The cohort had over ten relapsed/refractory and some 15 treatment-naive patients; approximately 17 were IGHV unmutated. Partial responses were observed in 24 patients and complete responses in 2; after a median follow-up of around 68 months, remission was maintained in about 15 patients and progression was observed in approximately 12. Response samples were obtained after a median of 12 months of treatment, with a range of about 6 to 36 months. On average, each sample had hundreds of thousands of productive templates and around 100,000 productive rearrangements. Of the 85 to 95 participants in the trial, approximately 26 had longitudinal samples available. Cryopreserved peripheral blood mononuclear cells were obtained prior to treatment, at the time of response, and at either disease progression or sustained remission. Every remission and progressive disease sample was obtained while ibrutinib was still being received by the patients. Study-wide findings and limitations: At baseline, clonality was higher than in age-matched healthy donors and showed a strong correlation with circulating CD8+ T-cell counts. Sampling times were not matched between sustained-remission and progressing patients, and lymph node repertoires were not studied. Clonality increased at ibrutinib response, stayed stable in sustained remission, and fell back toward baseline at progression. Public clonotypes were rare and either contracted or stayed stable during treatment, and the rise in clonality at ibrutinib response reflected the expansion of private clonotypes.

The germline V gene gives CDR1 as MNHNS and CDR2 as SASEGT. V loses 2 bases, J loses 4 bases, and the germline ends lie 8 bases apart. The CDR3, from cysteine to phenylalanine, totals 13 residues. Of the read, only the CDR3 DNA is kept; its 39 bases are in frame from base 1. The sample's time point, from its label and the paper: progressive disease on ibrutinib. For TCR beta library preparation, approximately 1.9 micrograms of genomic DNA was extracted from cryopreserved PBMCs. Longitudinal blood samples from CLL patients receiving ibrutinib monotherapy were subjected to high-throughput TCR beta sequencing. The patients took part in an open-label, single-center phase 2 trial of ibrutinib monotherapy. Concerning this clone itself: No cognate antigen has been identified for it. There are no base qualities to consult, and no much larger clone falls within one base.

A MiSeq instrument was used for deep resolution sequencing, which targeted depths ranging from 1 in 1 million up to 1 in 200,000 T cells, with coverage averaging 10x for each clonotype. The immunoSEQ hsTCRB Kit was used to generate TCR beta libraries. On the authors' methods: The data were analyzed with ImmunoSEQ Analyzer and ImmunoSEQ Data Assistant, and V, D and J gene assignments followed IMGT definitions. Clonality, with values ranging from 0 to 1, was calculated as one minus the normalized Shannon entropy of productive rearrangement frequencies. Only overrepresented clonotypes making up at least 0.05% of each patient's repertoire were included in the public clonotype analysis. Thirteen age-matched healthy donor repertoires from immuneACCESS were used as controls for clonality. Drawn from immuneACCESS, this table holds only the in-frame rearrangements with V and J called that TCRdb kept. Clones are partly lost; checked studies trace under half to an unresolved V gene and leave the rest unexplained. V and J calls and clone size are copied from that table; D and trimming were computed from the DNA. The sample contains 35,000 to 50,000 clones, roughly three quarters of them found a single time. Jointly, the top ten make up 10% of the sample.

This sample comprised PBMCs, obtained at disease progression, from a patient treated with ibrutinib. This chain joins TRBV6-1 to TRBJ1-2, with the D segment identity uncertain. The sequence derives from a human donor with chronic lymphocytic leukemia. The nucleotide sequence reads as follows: TGTGCCAGCAGTGAACCGATTTTCTATGGCTACACCTTC. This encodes CASSEPIFYGYTF.